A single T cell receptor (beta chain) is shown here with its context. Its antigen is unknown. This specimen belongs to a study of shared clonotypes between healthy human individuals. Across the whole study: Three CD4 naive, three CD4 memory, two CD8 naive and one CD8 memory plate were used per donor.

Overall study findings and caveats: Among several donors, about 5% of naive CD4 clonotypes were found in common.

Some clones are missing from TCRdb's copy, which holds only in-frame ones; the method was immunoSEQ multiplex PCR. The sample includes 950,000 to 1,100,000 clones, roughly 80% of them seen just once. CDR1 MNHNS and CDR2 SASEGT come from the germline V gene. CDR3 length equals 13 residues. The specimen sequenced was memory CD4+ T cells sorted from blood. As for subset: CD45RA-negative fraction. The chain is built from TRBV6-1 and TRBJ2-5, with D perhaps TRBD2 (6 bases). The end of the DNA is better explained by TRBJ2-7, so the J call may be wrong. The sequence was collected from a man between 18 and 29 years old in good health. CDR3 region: CASSVGGAYEQYF. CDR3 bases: TGTGCCAGCAGTGTTGGAGGGGCCTACGAGCAGTACTTC.